One sample yielded the 19 T cell receptor beta chains listed below, sequenced in a study of blood T cell repertoires in COVID-19. Profiling relied on immunoSEQ multiplex PCR, and the TCRdb table lists in-frame clones only, not all of them. The repertoire holds 150,000 to 200,000 clones, with 82% as singletons. Input material: peripheral blood. The receptor set was obtained from a woman in her 70s with acute or convalescent COVID-19.

V gene TRBV19 combines with J gene TRBJ1-6; possible D gene TRBD1, 6 bases. Germline V gives CDR1 LNHDA, CDR2 SQIVND (reference sequence). V dropped 0 bases and J dropped 7 bases, with 16 bases sitting between them. The CDR3 sequence is 17 residues long. Here the CDR3 reads CASSIDHRPDSNSPLHF. The CDR3 coding sequence is TGTGCCAGTAGTATAGATCATCGGCCGGACAGCAATTCACCCCTCCACTTT.

This chain connects TRBV7-2 to TRBJ2-3; maybe TRBD2 (6 bases). Looked up from germline, CDR1 is SGHTA and CDR2 is FQGNSA. Trimming pared 2 bases from V and 8 bases from J, leaving 26 bases between. CDR3 length: 18 amino acids. CDR3: CASSLWTRLEGPEGTQYF. The CDR3 bases are TGTGCCAGCAGCTTATGGACCCGGTTGGAGGGACCCGAAGGTACGCAGTATTTT.

This clone was seen just once. The sample carries other DNA sequences with the same CDR3. The V and J genes are TRBV7-2 and TRBJ2-3, with D possibly being TRBD1 (5 bases). V lost 0 bases and J lost 1, with 5 bases in between. CDR1 and CDR2 from the germline V gene are SGHTA and FQGNSA. This CDR3 has 14 residues. CDR3 loop: CASSLARGTDTQYF. The CDR3 DNA follows: TGTGCCAGCAGCTTAGCCAGGGGCACAGATACGCAGTATTTT.

The chain employs TRBV7-2 and TRBJ2-7; 9 nucleotides agree with TRBD2. The CDR3 totals 14 residues. CDR1 is SGHTA, CDR2 FQGNSA, per germline. V trimming: 3 bases; J trimming: 3 bases; junction bases outside the gene matches: 3. CDR3 nucleotide sequence: TGTGCCAGCAGCTTGACTAGCGGTAGCTACGAGCAGTACTTC. It is translated as CASSLTSGSYEQYF. Full variable domain (remainder filled in from reference TRBV7-2 and TRBJ2-7): GAGVSQSPSNKVTEKGKDVELRCDPISGHTALYWYRQSLGQGLEFLIYFQGNSAPDKSGLPSDRFSAERTGGSVSTLTIQRTQQEDSAVYLCASSLTSGSYEQYFGPGTRLTVT.

This clone was counted once. The chain recombines TRBV19 with TRBJ1-3; unclear D gene. The CDR3 covers 15 residues. Trimming pared 3 bases from V and 0 bases from J, leaving 9 bases between. Germline V CDR1 and CDR2: LNHDA, SQIVND (reference sequence). CDR3 residues: CASSIPGTSGNTIYF. The CDR3 DNA sequence: TGTGCCAGTAGTATCCCGGGAACCTCTGGAAACACCATATATTTT.

V usage is TRBV6-4 and J usage is TRBJ1-4; D is uncertain. The germline V gene has CDR1 MRHNA and CDR2 SNTAGT. Trimming shortened V by 6 bases and J by 4 bases, and 18 bases separated the two germline ends. The CDR3 extends over 16 amino acids. CDR3 nucleotide sequence: TGTGCCAGCAGGTTTGAGGGCCGAAGGAGTAATGAAAAACTGTTTTTT. Translating gives CASRFEGRRSNEKLFF.

For this clone: Other DNA variants within this sample encode the same CDR3. V is TRBV9 and J is TRBJ2-3; 11 bases match TRBD2. CDR1 is SGDLS and CDR2 is YYNGEE in the germline V gene. There are 16 residues in the CDR3. The ends lost 0 bases at V and 1 base at J; junction bases unmatched: 1. The CDR3 nucleotides read TGTGCCAGCAGCGTAGTACTAGCGGGAGGCACAGATACGCAGTATTTT. Translated, it gives CASSVVLAGGTDTQYF.

V and J are TRBV11-1 and TRBJ2-1, with no clear D. This CDR3 has 13 amino acids. CDR1 SGHAT and CDR2 FQDESV come from the germline V gene (reference sequence). Trimming pared 0 bases from V and 10 bases from J, leaving 10 bases between. The chain's CDR3 is CASSLAGSREQFF. The CDR3 DNA reads TGTGCCAGCAGCTTAGCGGGCAGCCGCGAGCAGTTCTTC.

This clone showed up just a few times. The chain recombines TRBV11-2 with TRBJ2-7; D gene uncertain. The CDR3 spans 18 residues. Germline assignment: CDR1 SGHAT and CDR2 FQNNGV. V was shortened by 0 bases and J by 2 bases, with 20 bases between the two germline ends. CDR3 in DNA: TGTGCCAGCAGCTTAGATTTGTTAGCTACGAACCCCCCCTACGAGCAGTACTTC. Amino acid sequence: CASSLDLLATNPPYEQYF.

The chain carries TRBV19 and TRBJ2-7; 10 bases agree with TRBD1. The V segment lost 3 bases and the J segment 3 bases; nucleotides outside the gene matches: 2. CDR1 LNHDA and CDR2 SQIVND come from the germline V gene (reference sequence). The CDR3 length is 14 residues. The CDR3 nucleotides are TGTGCCAGTAGTATGGGACAGGGGTTCTACGAGCAGTACTTC. It is translated as CASSMGQGFYEQYF.

This clone was detected only a few times. The gene calls are TRBV10-1 and TRBJ1-1; possibly TRBD1 for D (5 bases). The CDR3 contains 18 residues. V gave up 4 bases and J gave up 0 bases, with 21 bases separating them. The germline CDR1 and CDR2 sequences are WNHNN and SYGVQD (reference sequence). For the CDR3, the DNA is TGCGCCAGCAGTGCCGGATCTAGGACATTCTACATGAACACTGAAGCTTTCTTT. This translates into CASSAGSRTFYMNTEAFF.

The chain recombines TRBV6-6 with TRBJ2-3; a weak D match, TRBD1 (6 bases). This CDR3 has 14 residues. CDR1 is MNHNY, CDR2 SVGAGI, per germline (reference sequence). The V end lost 4 bases, the J end lost 0 bases, and 8 bases lay between the germline ends. The chain's CDR3 is CASSFGQSTDTQYF. The CDR3 DNA is TGTGCCAGCAGTTTCGGACAGAGCACAGATACGCAGTATTTT.

V and J are TRBV6-1 and TRBJ2-5; D unclear. CDR1 and CDR2 from the germline V gene are MNHNS and SASEGT. V dropped 0 bases and J dropped 4 bases, with 9 bases sitting between them. The CDR3 totals 14 residues. CDR3 protein: CASSEAGVRETQYF. For the CDR3, the DNA is TGTGCCAGCAGTGAAGCGGGCGTGCGAGAGACCCAGTACTTC.

V usage is TRBV5-1 and J usage is TRBJ1-5; 7 nucleotides line up with TRBD1. The CDR3 covers 15 residues. Trimming took 0 bases from V and 6 from J; bases not matched to a gene: 6. CDR1 is SGHRS and CDR2 is YFSETQ in the germline V gene. CDR3 in amino acids: CASSLEAGGTQPQHF. DNA of the CDR3: TGCGCCAGCAGCTTGGAGGCAGGGGGGACTCAGCCCCAGCATTTT.

V is TRBV5-4 and J is TRBJ2-1; 8 bases are a match to TRBD1. The germline V gene has CDR1 SGHNT and CDR2 YYREEE (reference sequence). J lost 8 bases, V lost 4 bases, and 14 bases had no gene match. This CDR3 contains 16 residues. This CDR3 is CASSTPDRGGRYEQFF. The DNA for the CDR3 is TGTGCCAGCAGCACCCCAGACAGGGGAGGTCGGTATGAGCAGTTCTTC.

This chain uses TRBV7-9 with TRBJ2-5, with D perhaps TRBD2 (5 bases). This CDR3 contains 15 residues. CDR1 and CDR2 (germline): SEHNR, FQNEAQ (reference sequence). V was cut by 5 bases and J by 1 base, with 14 bases left in between. The CDR3 coding sequence is TGTGCCAGCAGCCCAGCTCGGGGTCCCCAAGAGACCCAGTACTTC. Protein product: CASSPARGPQETQYF.

This sequence joins TRBV25-1 and TRBJ2-1; 10 bases are a match to TRBD1. In germline, CDR1 is MGHDK, CDR2 SYGVNS. After removal of 5 bases from V and 4 bases from J, the junction contained 8 bases not matched to a gene. There are 16 residues in the CDR3. The DNA for the CDR3 is TGTGCCAGCAGTCAGACCGGGACAGGGGTGTACAATGAGCAGTTCTTC. This translates into CASSQTGTGVYNEQFF.

This clone was seen only a few times. This chain connects TRBV21-1 to TRBJ1-3; no check of the table's D call, TRBD1, against the DNA was made. TRBV21-1 is an annotated pseudogene. The CDR3 spans 15 residues. Here the CDR3 reads CARPKTGSSGNTIYF. The CDR3 region has the DNA TGTGCCAGACCAAAGACAGGGAGCTCTGGAAACACCATATATTTT.

V usage is TRBV6-5 and J usage is TRBJ2-1; maybe TRBD1 (6 bases). The CDR3 covers 15 residues. V shed 2 bases and J shed 3 bases, with 11 bases lying between them. Looked up from germline, CDR1 is MNHEY and CDR2 is SVGAGI. The CDR3 DNA reads as TGTGCCAGCAGTTACAAGGGGGTGGGCTACAATGAGCAGTTCTTC. Translating it yields CASSYKGVGYNEQFF.